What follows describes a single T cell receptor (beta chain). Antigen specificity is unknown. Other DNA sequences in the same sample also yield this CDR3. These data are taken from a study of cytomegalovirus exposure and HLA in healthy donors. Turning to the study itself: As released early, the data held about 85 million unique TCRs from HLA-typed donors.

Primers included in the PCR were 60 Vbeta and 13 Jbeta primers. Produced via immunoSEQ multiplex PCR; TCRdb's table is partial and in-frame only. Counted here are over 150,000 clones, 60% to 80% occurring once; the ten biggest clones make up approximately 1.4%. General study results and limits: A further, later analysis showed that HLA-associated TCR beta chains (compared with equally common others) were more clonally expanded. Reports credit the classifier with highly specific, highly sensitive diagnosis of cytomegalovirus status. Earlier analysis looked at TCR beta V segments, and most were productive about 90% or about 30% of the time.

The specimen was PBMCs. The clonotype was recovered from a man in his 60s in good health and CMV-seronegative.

CDR3 bases: TGCGCCAGCAGCGAGGGACTAGCGGGATGGTACGAGCAGTACTTC. Amino acid sequence: CASSEGLAGWYEQYF. The chain couples TRBV10-1 to TRBJ2-7; TRBD2 matches 13 bases. The CDR3 runs 15 residues. Per germline, CDR1 WNHNN and CDR2 SYGVQD (reference sequence). Trimming removed 6 bases from V and 4 bases from J; junction bases left unmatched: 6.